This T cell receptor (beta chain) was documented in a study of regulatory T cells in long-lasting Graves disease. In this sample, this clonotype turned up many times. The time point was: newly diagnosed GD, antithyroid drugs for less than 3 months. There was RNA extracted from PBMCs, and the TCR library was made from it. With iRepertoire HTBI primers and Arm-PCR of CDR3 regions, TCR beta libraries were built. TCRdb reanalysed the multiplex PCR reads using MiXCR and keeps one entry per CDR3 protein. The sample lists around 230,000 distinct CDR3 sequences, around 18% occurring once. This CDR3 comprises 14 residues. Trimming cost V 2 bases and J 6 bases, with 14 bases left between them. Per germline, CDR1 KGHSH and CDR2 LQKENI.

The chain recombines TRBV18 with TRBJ2-7; TRBD1 or TRBD2 may be the D gene (5 bases each). The source of this sequence is a female donor with Graves disease. Specimen: peripheral blood mononuclear cells (PBMCs), collected at new diagnosis, from a patient treated with antithyroid drugs. As DNA, the CDR3 is TGTGCCAGCTCACCAGGGGGATGGGACGGCGAGCAGTACTTC. Translating it yields CASSPGGWDGEQYF.